This record concerns one TCR beta chain sequence. Its target is not known. V shed 6 bases and J 0 bases; nucleotides not matched to a gene: 7. From germline, CDR1 is LGHNT and CDR2 FRNRAP. The CDR3 has 16 residues. The data originate from a study of T cell responses to AZD1222 COVID-19 vaccine. Findings and limits, study-wide: Nearly half of unique spike-specific TCRs reportedly avoided B.1.351 and B.1.1.7 mutated regions. Clonal diversity was possibly underestimated, and the donors were mostly white British, with more females.

Produced via immunoSEQ multiplex PCR; TCRdb's table is partial and in-frame only. In the table there are 100,000 to 150,000 clones, about 90% of which are singletons. This chain links TRBV12-5 with TRBJ2-1, with 8 nucleotides matching TRBD2. The receptor was isolated from an adult in good health. The input for sequencing was peripheral blood, taken on day 0 of AZD1222 vaccination. The CDR3 spells CASGPPSGSSYNEQFF. CDR3 nucleotides: TGTGCTAGTGGCCCTCCCAGCGGGAGCTCCTACAATGAGCAGTTCTTC.